Each of the 5 T cell receptor beta chains below was sequenced from the same sample in a study of regulatory T cells in long-lasting Graves disease (dated by TCRdb to the early 2020s). What this sample's time point label stands for: persistent/refractory GD, antithyroid drugs over 5 years with positive TRAb. For both TCR sequencing and RNA sequencing, RNA was extracted from PBMCs in TRIzol. Libraries came from multiplex PCR. These reads were obtained on an Illumina HiSeq 4000. iRepertoire HTBI primers and Arm-PCR amplification of CDR3 regions were used to construct TCR beta libraries. TCRdb trimmed public reads at Q25 via fastp, called clones via MiXCR and kept in-frame beta chains. Rows with one shared CDR3 protein collapse into an entry with the most common genes and DNA. Within this sample are some 280,000 distinct CDR3 sequences, with under 25% of them counted one time only. The ten largest clonotypes hold roughly 50% of the sample.

The source was peripheral blood mononuclear cells (PBMCs), collected when the disease was refractory, from a patient treated with antithyroid drugs. Every receptor here comes from a female donor with Graves disease.

There are many counts of this clonotype. The CDR3 DNA follows: TGTGCCAGCAGCTTAAACAGTCCTACTGGGGCCAACGTCCTGACTTTC. It translates to CASSLNSPTGANVLTF. The rearrangement links TRBV7-3 to TRBJ2-6; D gene ambiguous. Germline CDR1 and CDR2: SGHTA and FQGTGA. V lost 1 base, J lost 2 bases, and 9 bases lay in between. CDR3 length: 16 amino acids.

The chain recombines TRBV25-1 with TRBJ1-2, with a weak D call TRBD1 (6 bases). Germline loops: CDR1 MGHDK, CDR2 SYGVNS. CDR3 length: 13 residues. V lost 5 bases and J 8 bases, leaving 15 bases between the germline ends. The CDR3 reads CASSQGLTYGYTF. CDR3 nucleotide sequence: TGTGCCAGCAGTCAGGGGCTAACTTACGGCTACACCTTC.

This chain joins TRBV7-6 and TRBJ2-7; 8 positions agree with TRBD2. Germline V lookup: CDR1 SGHVS, CDR2 FNYEAQ. The CDR3 is 16 amino acids. V trimming: 4 bases; J trimming: 2 bases; junction bases outside the gene matches: 10. CDR3 sequence: CASSSLIGLAPYEQYF. CDR3 nucleotides: TGTGCCAGCAGCTCCCTAATAGGACTAGCCCCCTACGAGCAGTACTTC.

In its sample, this clonotype was seen many times. The chain employs TRBV6-1 and TRBJ1-5, with D possibly TRBD1 on 6 matching bases. Germline-derived CDR1 and CDR2 are MNHNS and SASEGT. The CDR3 is 18 amino acids. V dropped 6 bases and J dropped 9 bases, with 30 bases sitting between them. The CDR3 reads CASSPRSNQKTRGGPQHF. The CDR3 DNA follows: TGTGCCAGCAGCCCACGCTCAAATCAGAAGACAAGGGGGGGGCCCCAGCATTTT.

The V call is TRBV28, the J call TRBJ2-1; D unresolved. CDR3 size: 15 residues. The germline CDR1 and CDR2 sequences are MDHEN and SYDVKM. The ends were cut back, 3 bases at V and 6 bases at J, with 15 bases in the middle. The CDR3 sequence is CASSFGFGLGNEQFF. In DNA form, the CDR3 reads TGTGCCAGCAGTTTTGGGTTTGGGCTAGGCAATGAGCAGTTCTTC.